This T cell receptor beta chain appears in the sequencing data of a study of blood T cell repertoires in COVID-19. Study context: The origin of the acute and convalescent COVID-19 samples was the United States, Italy and Spain.

Per the germline V gene, CDR1 is MDHEN and CDR2 is SYDVKM. The CDR3 has 16 amino acids. Trimming removed 8 bases from V and 0 bases from J; junction bases left unmatched: 7. Clones were read by immunoSEQ multiplex PCR, and TCRdb kept only the in-frame ones, dropping some. In the table there are roughly 250,000 clones, 70% to 90% of which are singletons. The study drew participants aged roughly 18 to 95 years from 20 to 30 US areas. Self-reported history from a screening survey and questionnaire set each donor's cohort. The receptor was derived from a woman aged 25 to 39 who had recovered from COVID-19. The chain combines TRBV28 with TRBJ2-6; 7 bases fit TRBD1. The sequencing input was PBMCs or T cells enriched from blood (not recorded which). As DNA, the CDR3 is TGTGCCAGCCGGGACAGCATGAGCTCTGGGGCCAACGTCCTGACTTTC. This translates into CASRDSMSSGANVLTF. The full variable domain, with the rest looked up from reference TRBV28 and TRBJ2-6, is DVKVTQSSRYLVKRTGEKVFLECVQDMDHENMFWYRQDPGLGLRLIYFSYDVKMKEKGDIPEGYSVSREKKERFSLILESASTNQTSMYLCASRDSMSSGANVLTFGAGSRLTVL.